This TCR beta chain was identified in a study of blood T cell repertoires in COVID-19. Data came from immunoSEQ multiplex PCR; TCRdb stores just in-frame clones and leaves some out. The sample consists of hundreds of thousands of clones, roughly nine tenths of them appearing once. Germline CDR1 and CDR2: ENHRY and SYGVKD. CDR3 size: 14 residues. V was pared by 7 bases and J by 4 bases, with 4 bases of the junction left unmatched. This sequence was found in a woman in her fifties or sixties in a cohort exposed to, infected with or recovered from COVID-19 (not recorded which). What was sequenced was PBMCs or T cells enriched from blood (not recorded which). The genes are TRBV10-3 and TRBJ2-1; 10 bases align to TRBD2. CDR3 sequence: CAITSSGGYNEQFF. The CDR3 DNA is TGTGCCATCACGTCTAGCGGGGGTTACAATGAGCAGTTCTTC.